This is a list of T cell receptor beta chains from one sample in a study of blood T cell repertoires in COVID-19. Repertoires were generated with immunoSEQ multiplex PCR, while TCRdb's copy carries only in-frame clones and drops some. The sample yields 50,000 to 80,000 clones, roughly 90% seen once. The sample comprised peripheral blood. These receptors originate from a woman of 80 years or more with active COVID-19. Each CDR3 is given with its conserved first and last residue. D genes are given only for firm matches. The size of a clone is reported for some rows only, either as once, few or many, or as a class for expanded clones.

>TRBJ2-1|TRBV5-1|TRBD1|-
CASSNRTGANEQFF
TGCGCCAGCAGCAACAGGACAGGGGCCAATGAGCAGTTCTTC
>TRBJ1-5|TRBV5-1|TRBD1|-
CASRQGTGGYQPQHF
TGCGCCAGCAGACAGGGGACAGGTGGGTATCAGCCCCAGCATTTT
>TRBJ1-6|TRBV28|-|-
CASTQTAEPVIRPLHF
TGTGCCAGCACTCAGACTGCAGAGCCTGTGATTCGCCCCCTCCACTTT
>TRBJ2-2|TRBV14|-|-
CASSQELQVGELFF
TGTGCCAGCAGCCAAGAGTTACAGGTCGGGGAGCTGTTTTTT
>TRBJ2-6|TRBV3-1/TRBV3-2|-|-
CASSQGGGAGANVLTF
TGTGCCAGCAGCCAAGGGGGGGGCGCTGGGGCCAACGTCCTGACTTTC
>TRBJ2-7|TRBV19|TRBD2|few
CASSLSGTSYEQYF
TGTGCCAGTAGTCTTAGCGGGACCTCCTACGAGCAGTACTTC
>TRBJ2-1|TRBV19|-|-
CASSITPSSLYNEQFF
TGTGCCAGTAGTATTACTCCTAGCTCACTGTACAATGAGCAGTTCTTC
>TRBJ1-5|TRBV27|-|-
CASSLDRYQPQHF
TGTGCCAGCAGTTTAGACAGATATCAGCCCCAGCATTTT
>TRBJ2-7|TRBV3-1/TRBV3-2|-|-
CASSPPPPSSGVRYF
TGTGCCAGCAGCCCCCCGCCACCTAGCTCGGGTGTGCGGTACTTC
>TRBJ2-5|TRBV4-1|TRBD2|-
CASSQDLGTRVVETQYF
TGCGCCAGCAGCCAAGATCTAGGGACTAGAGTAGTGGAGACCCAGTACTTC
>TRBJ1-4|TRBV9|TRBD1|few
CASSPEDRGFEKLFF
TGTGCCAGCAGCCCAGAGGACAGGGGGTTTGAAAAACTGTTTTTT
>TRBJ2-5|TRBV21-1|-|-
CASSTIRGSAGLRETQYF
TGTGCCAGCAGCACTATCAGGGGATCCGCGGGTTTGCGAGAGACCCAGTACTTC
>TRBJ2-5|TRBV4-2|TRBD2|-
CASSLGTSGRGGETQYF
TGTGCCAGCAGCCTGGGGACTAGCGGGAGGGGAGGGGAGACCCAGTACTTC
>TRBJ1-4|TRBV4-2|-|-
CASSQVGEGRSNEKLFF
TGTGCCAGCAGCCAAGTGGGGGAGGGTCGAAGTAATGAAAAACTGTTTTTT
>TRBJ1-4|TRBV2|-|once
CASREQGTNEKLFF
TGTGCCAGCAGAGAACAGGGCACTAATGAAAAACTGTTTTTT
>TRBJ1-5|TRBV6-6|TRBD1|-
CASREPGQGNQPQHF
TGTGCCAGCAGAGAACCGGGACAGGGGAATCAGCCCCAGCATTTT
>TRBJ2-1|TRBV7-2|-|-
CASSPHRTGVEQFF
TGTGCCAGCAGCCCTCACCGGACCGGGGTAGAGCAGTTCTTC
>TRBJ2-7|TRBV2|-|few
CASSEEEESYEQYF
TGTGCCAGCAGCGAGGAGGAAGAATCCTACGAGCAGTACTTC
>TRBJ2-2|TRBV23-1|TRBD1|-
CASSRGRGTGELFF
TGCGCCAGCAGCAGGGGGCGCGGGACCGGGGAGCTGTTTTTT
>TRBJ2-1|TRBV11-3|-|-
CASSSGLSSYNEQFF
TGTGCCAGCAGCTCGGGACTTTCATCCTACAATGAGCAGTTCTTC
>TRBJ2-3|TRBV5-4|TRBD2|-
CASREQRGVTDTQYF
TGTGCCAGCAGAGAACAGCGGGGGGTAACAGATACGCAGTATTTT
>TRBJ2-3|TRBV5-4|-|-
CASSAQFTDTQYF
TGTGCCAGCAGCGCACAGTTCACAGATACGCAGTATTTT
>TRBJ2-1|TRBV9|-|-
CASSVAGATYNEQFF
TGTGCCAGCAGCGTAGCAGGGGCCACCTACAATGAGCAGTTCTTC
>TRBJ1-2|TRBV13|-|-
CASSLVSGQKVYGYTF
TGTGCCAGCAGCTTAGTTTCTGGACAGAAGGTCTATGGCTACACCTTC
>TRBJ2-1|TRBV9|TRBD2|-
CASTLKAGDNEQFF
TGTGCCAGCACCCTAAAAGCGGGAGACAATGAGCAGTTCTTC
>TRBJ2-1|TRBV5-4|TRBD2|-
CASSLAVAGGMYNEQFF
TGTGCCAGCAGCTTGGCTGTAGCGGGAGGGATGTACAATGAGCAGTTCTTC
>TRBJ1-4|TRBV7-9|TRBD1|few
CASSLGQANEKLFF
TGTGCCAGCAGCCTCGGACAGGCTAATGAAAAACTGTTTTTT
>TRBJ2-1|TRBV19|TRBD2|-
CASSIASGETLDEQFF
TGTGCCAGTAGTATAGCTAGCGGGGAGACCCTTGATGAGCAGTTCTTC
>TRBJ2-1|TRBV7-9|TRBD1|-
CASSSGTGGYEQFF
TGTGCCAGCAGCTCCGGGACAGGGGGTTATGAGCAGTTCTTC
>TRBJ2-2|TRBV6-5|TRBD2|-
CASFWTSGTGELFF
TGTGCCAGTTTCTGGACTAGCGGCACCGGGGAGCTGTTTTTT
>TRBJ2-3|TRBV9|TRBD1|-
CASSSGQGTDTQYF
TGTGCCAGCAGCAGCGGACAGGGTACAGATACGCAGTATTTT